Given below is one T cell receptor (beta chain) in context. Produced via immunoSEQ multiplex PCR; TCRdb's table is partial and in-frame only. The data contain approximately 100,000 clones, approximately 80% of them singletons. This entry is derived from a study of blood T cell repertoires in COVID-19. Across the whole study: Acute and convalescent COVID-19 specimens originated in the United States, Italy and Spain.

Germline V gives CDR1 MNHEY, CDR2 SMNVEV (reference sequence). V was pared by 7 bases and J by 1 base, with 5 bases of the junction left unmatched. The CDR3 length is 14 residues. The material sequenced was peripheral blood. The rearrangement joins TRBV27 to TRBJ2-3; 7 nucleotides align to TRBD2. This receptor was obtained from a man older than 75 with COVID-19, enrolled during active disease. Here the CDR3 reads CASTRDYRTDTQYF. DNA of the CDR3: TGTGCCAGCACCCGGGACTATCGCACAGATACGCAGTATTTT.